This T cell receptor (beta chain) stems from a study of T cells in Graves' hyperthyroidism and ophthalmopathy. This clonotype was counted ten times or more. CDR3 size: 17 residues. V was pared by 5 bases and J by 0 bases, with 17 bases between. The germline V gene has CDR1 SGHVS and CDR2 FNYEAQ. Amplification yielded TCR beta CDR3 regions, with RNA transcripts as the source. When the TCR CDR3 underwent first-round RT-PCR, the HTBI primer set was used. From the multiplex PCR reads, TCRdb called clonotypes with MiXCR, one entry per CDR3 protein. The repertoire has 380,000 or so distinct CDR3 sequences, approximately 12% of them found once; the top ten carry around 21%.

Sequenced input: blood. The clonotype comes from a man under 40 with Graves' hyperthyroidism that later progressed to Graves' ophthalmopathy. The chain combines TRBV7-6 with TRBJ2-1; D gene unclear. The CDR3 nucleotides read TGTGCCAGCAGCCCCCGAAACGTCCTAAGCTCCTACAATGAGCAGTTCTTC. Translating it yields CASSPRNVLSSYNEQFF.